The following is a TCR beta chain sequence with its context. The sample comes from a study of control samples from healthy donors and cancer patients. The protocol was immunoSEQ multiplex PCR, while the TCRdb copy is restricted to in-frame clones and leaves out a portion. The sample contains 100,000 or so clones, about nine tenths of which appear only once. Germline CDR1 is MNHEY and CDR2 is SVGAGI. Trimming left V 2 bases short and J 1 base short, with 11 bases between. The CDR3 is made up of 15 amino acids. The gene calls are TRBV6-5 and TRBJ1-2; D gene uncertain. Sequencing input: blood. This sequence was found in a woman in her 30s in good health. The chain's CDR3 is CASSYVSNYNYGYTF. The CDR3 region has the DNA TGTGCCAGCAGTTACGTCTCCAATTATAACTATGGCTACACCTTC.